The 20 T cell receptor beta chains in this list originate from one sample, sequenced in a study of cytomegalovirus exposure and HLA in healthy donors. PCR involved 60 Vbeta and 13 Jbeta primers. The assay was immunoSEQ multiplex PCR, and TCRdb's table has in-frame clones only and misses some. In the table there are 55,000 to 75,000 clones, about 77% of which are singletons. What was sequenced was PBMCs. Receptors originate from a young man in good health and CMV-seropositive.

This clone has more than one count but fewer than ten. The rearrangement joins TRBV5-1 to TRBJ2-1, with TRBD1 matching over 7 bases. The CDR3 has 12 amino acids. Germline V gene sequence: CDR1 SGHRS, CDR2 YFSETQ. Trimming removed 4 bases from V and 15 bases from J; junction bases left unmatched: 10. The CDR3 DNA reads TGCGCCAGCAGCCCCGATGGACAGGCGAGGTTCTTC. This encodes CASSPDGQARFF.

The chain links TRBV7-2 to TRBJ2-3; D is unclear. Germline-derived CDR1 and CDR2 are SGHTA and FQGNSA. The CDR3 runs to 11 residues. Trimming stripped 7 bases from V and 3 bases from J, with 5 bases between. CDR3 DNA: TGTGCCAGCACCATTACAGATACGCAGTATTTT. Its translation is CASTITDTQYF.

The chain couples TRBV25-1 to TRBJ1-2, with 9 nucleotides matching TRBD1. Losses at the gene ends were 7 bases for V and 8 bases for J; bases not matched to a gene: 5. The CDR3 sequence is 12 residues long. The V gene's germline CDR1 is MGHDK and CDR2 SYGVNS. CDR3 DNA sequence: TGTGCCAGCAAACAGGGGGCGCGGGGCTACACCTTC. It specifies CASKQGARGYTF.

The V call is TRBV30, the J call TRBJ1-1, with 9 bases aligning to TRBD1. The germline CDR1 and CDR2 sequences are GTSNPN and SVGIG (reference sequence). This CDR3 is 13 amino acids long. Trimming removed 3 bases from V and 5 bases from J; junction bases left unmatched: 4. The CDR3 sequence: CAWRGQGTTEAFF. In nucleotides, the CDR3 is TGTGCCTGGAGAGGACAGGGGACTACTGAAGCTTTCTTT.

V and J are TRBV5-4 and TRBJ1-2, with 7 nucleotides matching TRBD1. Looked up from germline, CDR1 is SGHNT and CDR2 is YYREEE (reference sequence). The V gene end was trimmed by 2 bases and the J gene end by 4 bases; junction bases not matched to a gene: 8. CDR3 length equals 15 residues. CDR3 in amino acids: CASSLDRGRVYGYTF. CDR3 nucleotide sequence: TGTGCCAGCAGCTTAGATAGGGGGCGCGTCTATGGCTACACCTTC.

This clone was seen only a few times. The gene calls are TRBV11-2 and TRBJ2-7; D remains unclear. V was pared by 2 bases and J by 6 bases, with 11 bases between. Germline CDR1 reads SGHAT; CDR2 reads FQNNGV. This CDR3 is 13 amino acids long. The CDR3 here is CASSLLRYGEQYF. The CDR3 coding sequence is TGTGCCAGCAGCTTACTGAGGTACGGCGAGCAGTACTTC.

The chain employs TRBV10-3 and TRBJ1-1, with a possible D match to TRBD1 (5 bases). The CDR3 spans 14 residues. Trimming removed 2 bases at V and 10 bases at J, with 17 bases between. CDR1 is ENHRY and CDR2 is SYGVKD in the germline V gene. For the CDR3, the DNA is TGTGCCATCAGTGAGGGCCCGGGGGACTCGGGAGCTTTCTTT. Translating it yields CAISEGPGDSGAFF.

The genes are TRBV7-9 and TRBJ2-5; a possible D gene is TRBD1 (6 bases). Trimming pared 5 bases from V and 3 bases from J, leaving 10 bases between. Germline CDR1 is SEHNR and CDR2 is FQNEAQ (reference sequence). CDR3 size: 13 residues. The CDR3, as DNA: TGTGCCAGCAGCATAACAGGGAAAGAGACCCAGTACTTC. The encoded protein is CASSITGKETQYF.

The chain uses TRBV15 and TRBJ2-1; 10 bases match TRBD1. The ends lost 8 bases at V and 6 bases at J; junction bases unmatched: 16. The CDR3 consists of 17 residues. In germline, CDR1 is LNHNV, CDR2 YYDKDF (reference sequence). This chain's CDR3 is CATLGQGVPMGGNEQFF. The DNA for the CDR3 is TGTGCCACCCTAGGACAGGGGGTCCCTATGGGTGGCAATGAGCAGTTCTTC. The full variable domain, its missing parts supplied by reference TRBV15 and TRBJ2-1, is DAMVIQNPRYQVTQFGKPVTLSCSQTLNHNVMYWYQQKSSQAPKLLFHYYDKDFNNEADTPDNFQSRRPNTSFCFLDIRSPGLGDTAMYLCATLGQGVPMGGNEQFFGPGTRLTVL.

The rearrangement uses TRBV6-6 and TRBJ1-1; D gene ambiguous. CDR3 length: 14 residues. V dropped 5 bases and J dropped 3 bases, with 13 bases sitting between them. CDR1 and CDR2 (germline): MNHNY, SVGAGI (reference sequence). DNA for the CDR3: TGTGCCAGCAGTATCCTTCAGGTATACACTGAAGCTTTCTTT. Its translation is CASSILQVYTEAFF.

The CDR3 loop is CASSSFRVTPYEQYF. CDR3 coding DNA: TGTGCCAGCAGTTCCTTCAGGGTTACCCCCTACGAGCAGTACTTC. The genes are TRBV6-5 and TRBJ2-7, with D maybe TRBD1 (5 bases). Per germline, CDR1 MNHEY and CDR2 SVGAGI. The CDR3 spans 15 residues. V lost 4 bases and J 2 bases, leaving 15 bases between the germline ends.

The rearrangement links TRBV18 to TRBJ1-1, with 12 bases that match TRBD1. Germline values: CDR1 KGHSH, CDR2 LQKENI. There are 16 residues in the CDR3. V shed 0 bases and J 7 bases; nucleotides not matched to a gene: 6. The CDR3 spells CASSPPMGQGAVEAFF. In DNA form, the CDR3 reads TGTGCCAGCTCACCACCGATGGGACAGGGGGCTGTTGAAGCTTTCTTT.

V and J are TRBV29-1 and TRBJ1-1; 9 nucleotides agree with TRBD1. Germline trimming cut 7 bases from V and 4 bases from J; bases unmatched to any gene: 4. This CDR3 contains 12 residues. Germline CDR1 is SQVTM and CDR2 is ANQGSEA. CDR3 residues: CSGNRGPTEAFF. CDR3 sequence (DNA): TGCAGCGGAAACAGGGGGCCCACTGAAGCTTTCTTT.

This rearrangement joins TRBV7-2 to TRBJ2-2, with D unclear. Germline V gene sequence: CDR1 SGHTA, CDR2 FQGNSA. V was clipped by 1 base and J by 1 base, with 4 bases between them. The CDR3 covers 14 residues. The CDR3: CASSLDGNTGELFF. The CDR3 coding sequence is TGTGCCAGCAGCTTAGACGGGAACACCGGGGAGCTGTTTTTT.

The rearrangement uses TRBV15 and TRBJ1-5; tentative D call: TRBD1 (5 bases). The germline V gene encodes CDR1 LNHNV and CDR2 YYDKDF (reference sequence). This CDR3 is built from 12 residues. Trimming left V 8 bases short and J 3 bases short, with 8 bases between. This CDR3 reads CATGAFNQPQHF. The CDR3 bases are TGTGCCACCGGGGCCTTCAATCAGCCCCAGCATTTT.

A remark on this clone: The junction shows a germline mismatch at one end, possibly a read error. V and J are TRBV7-6 and TRBJ2-5; possibly TRBD1 for D (7 bases). This CDR3 comprises 15 residues. Germline V gives CDR1 SGHVS, CDR2 FNYEAQ. CDR3 in amino acids: CASSTRQGGGETRYF. The CDR3 nucleotides read TGTGCCAGCAGCACGCGACAGGGAGGAGGGGAGACCCGGTACTTC.

CDR3 region: CASSPYSTGGFRDTQYF. The DNA of the CDR3 is TGTGCCAGCAGCCCCTATTCGACAGGGGGCTTCAGGGATACGCAGTATTTT. The J gene is TRBJ2-3, the V gene TRBV7-2; TRBD1 aligns across 10 bases. From germline, CDR1 is SGHTA and CDR2 FQGNSA. V shed 5 bases and J 6 bases; nucleotides not matched to a gene: 14. The CDR3 is made up of 17 amino acids. The whole variable domain, filled in from reference TRBV7-2 and TRBJ2-3, reads GAGVSQSPSNKVTEKGKDVELRCDPISGHTALYWYRQSLGQGLEFLIYFQGNSAPDKSGLPSDRFSAERTGGSVSTLTIQRTQQEDSAVYLCASSPYSTGGFRDTQYFGPGTRLTVL.

V is TRBV30 and J is TRBJ2-2, with D perhaps TRBD2 (7 bases). The CDR3 runs 16 residues. CDR1 GTSNPN and CDR2 SVGIG come from the germline V gene (reference sequence). V was cut by 2 bases and J by 7 bases, with 20 bases left in between. CDR3 sequence reads: CAWSPFWGGRSGELFF. The CDR3 nucleotides read TGTGCCTGGAGTCCCTTTTGGGGGGGGCGTAGCGGGGAGCTGTTTTTT.

The V gene is TRBV5-1, the J gene TRBJ2-5; TRBD1 agrees at 11 bases. The V segment lost 7 bases and the J segment 4 bases; nucleotides outside the gene matches: 6. The CDR3 contains 14 residues. Looked up from germline, CDR1 is SGHRS and CDR2 is YFSETQ. The CDR3 region has the DNA TGCGCCAGCTATGCCGGGACAGGGGGAGAGACCCAGTACTTC. Encoded protein: CASYAGTGGETQYF.

The V and J genes are TRBV20-1 and TRBJ1-5, with D possibly TRBD1 on 6 matching bases. CDR1 is DFQATT and CDR2 is SNEGSKA in the germline V gene (reference sequence). The CDR3 is 11 residues long. V was cut by 6 bases and J by 7 bases, with 10 bases left in between. The CDR3 nucleotides are TGCAGTGCGGGGGCACGGCAGCCCCAGCATTTT. This codes for CSAGARQPQHF.